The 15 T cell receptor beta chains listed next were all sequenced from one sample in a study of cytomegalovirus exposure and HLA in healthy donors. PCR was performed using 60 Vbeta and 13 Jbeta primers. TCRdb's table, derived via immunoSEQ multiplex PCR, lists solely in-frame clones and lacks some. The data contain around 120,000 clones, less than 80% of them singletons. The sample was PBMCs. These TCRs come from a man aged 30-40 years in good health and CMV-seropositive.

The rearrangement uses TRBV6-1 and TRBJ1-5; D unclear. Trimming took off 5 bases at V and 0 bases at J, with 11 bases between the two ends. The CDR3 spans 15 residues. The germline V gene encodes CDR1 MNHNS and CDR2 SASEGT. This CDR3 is CASSSDGVSNQPQHF. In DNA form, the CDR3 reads TGTGCCAGCAGTTCGGACGGGGTTAGCAATCAGCCCCAGCATTTT.

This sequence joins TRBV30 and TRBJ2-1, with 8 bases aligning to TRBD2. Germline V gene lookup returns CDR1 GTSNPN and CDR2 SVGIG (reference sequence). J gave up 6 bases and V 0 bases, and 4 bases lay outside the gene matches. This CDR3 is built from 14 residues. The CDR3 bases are TGTGCCTGGAGTGTATCGGGGGGGCCCAATGAGCAGTTCTTC. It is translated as CAWSVSGGPNEQFF. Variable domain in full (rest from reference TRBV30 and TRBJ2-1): SQTIHQWPATLVQPVGSPLSLECTVEGTSNPNLYWYRQAAGRGLQLLFYSVGIGQISSEVPQNLSASRPQDRQFILSSKKLLLSDSGFYLCAWSVSGGPNEQFFGPGTRLTVL.

The CDR3 here is CASSLDVLLEGGHEQFF. The CDR3 nucleotides read TGTGCCAGCAGCTTAGATGTTTTACTAGAGGGTGGCCATGAGCAGTTCTTC. The chain joins TRBV7-8 to TRBJ2-1, with TRBD2 as a possible D gene (5 bases). Germline V CDR1 and CDR2: SGHVS, FQNEAQ. The CDR3 length is 17 residues. V was shortened by 1 base and J by 8 bases, with 21 bases between the two germline ends.

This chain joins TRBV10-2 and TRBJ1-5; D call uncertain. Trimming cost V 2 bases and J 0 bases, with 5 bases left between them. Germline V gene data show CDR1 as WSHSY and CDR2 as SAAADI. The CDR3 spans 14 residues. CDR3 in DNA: TGCGCCAGCAGTGAGGAGTATAGCAATCAGCCCCAGCATTTT. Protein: CASSEEYSNQPQHF.

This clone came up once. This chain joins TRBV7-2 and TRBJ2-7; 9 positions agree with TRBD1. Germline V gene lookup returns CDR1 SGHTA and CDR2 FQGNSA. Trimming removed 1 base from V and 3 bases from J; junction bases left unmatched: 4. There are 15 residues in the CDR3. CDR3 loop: CASSLVGTGIYEQYF. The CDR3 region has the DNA TGTGCCAGCAGCTTAGTAGGGACAGGGATCTACGAGCAGTACTTC. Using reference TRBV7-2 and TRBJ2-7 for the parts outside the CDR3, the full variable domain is GAGVSQSPSNKVTEKGKDVELRCDPISGHTALYWYRQSLGQGLEFLIYFQGNSAPDKSGLPSDRFSAERTGGSVSTLTIQRTQQEDSAVYLCASSLVGTGIYEQYFGPGTRLTVT.

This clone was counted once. The DNA of the CDR3 is TGTGCCAGCAGCCCTGGGGCTTACAGCGTCGGAAACACCATATATTTT. It encodes CASSPGAYSVGNTIYF. V gene TRBV7-9 combines with J gene TRBJ1-3, with TRBD1 as a possible D gene (5 bases). CDR3 length equals 16 residues. The germline gives CDR1 SEHNR, CDR2 FQNEAQ (reference sequence). The germline V and J ends were trimmed by 5 bases and 4 bases, with 18 bases remaining between them.

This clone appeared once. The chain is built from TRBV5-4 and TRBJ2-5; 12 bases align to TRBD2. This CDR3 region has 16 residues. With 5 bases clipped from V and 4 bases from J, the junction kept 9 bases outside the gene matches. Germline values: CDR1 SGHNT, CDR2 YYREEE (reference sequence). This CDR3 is CASSSPLAGGSETQYF. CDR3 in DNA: TGTGCCAGCAGTTCTCCACTAGCGGGGGGATCAGAGACCCAGTACTTC.

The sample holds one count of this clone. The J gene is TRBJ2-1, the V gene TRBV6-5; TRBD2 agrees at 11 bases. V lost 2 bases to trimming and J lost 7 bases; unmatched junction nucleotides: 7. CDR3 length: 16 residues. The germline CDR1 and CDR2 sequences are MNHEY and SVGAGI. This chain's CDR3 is CASSYGLAGGRNEQFF. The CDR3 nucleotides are TGTGCCAGCAGTTACGGTCTAGCGGGGGGCCGGAATGAGCAGTTCTTC.

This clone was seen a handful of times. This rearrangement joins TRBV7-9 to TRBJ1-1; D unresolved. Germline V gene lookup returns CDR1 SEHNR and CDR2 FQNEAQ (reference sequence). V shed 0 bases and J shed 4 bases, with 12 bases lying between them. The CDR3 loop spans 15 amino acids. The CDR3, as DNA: TGTGCCAGCAGCTTAGCGAAAGGGAGAGTCACTGAAGCTTTCTTT. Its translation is CASSLAKGRVTEAFF. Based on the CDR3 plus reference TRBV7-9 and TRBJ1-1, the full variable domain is DTGVSQNPRHKITKRGQNVTFRCDPISEHNRLYWYRQTLGQGPEFLTYFQNEAQLEKSRLLSDRFSAERPKGSFSTLEIQRTEQGDSAMYLCASSLAKGRVTEAFFGQGTRLTVV.

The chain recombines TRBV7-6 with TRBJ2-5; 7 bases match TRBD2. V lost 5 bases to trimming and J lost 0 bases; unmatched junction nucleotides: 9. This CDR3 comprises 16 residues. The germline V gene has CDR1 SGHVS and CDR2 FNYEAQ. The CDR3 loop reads CASSLQRGRDQETQYF. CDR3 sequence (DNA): TGTGCCAGCAGCCTCCAGCGGGGCCGCGACCAAGAGACCCAGTACTTC.

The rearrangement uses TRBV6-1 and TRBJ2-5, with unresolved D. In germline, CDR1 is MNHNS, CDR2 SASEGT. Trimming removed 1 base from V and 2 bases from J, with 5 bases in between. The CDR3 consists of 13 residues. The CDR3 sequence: CASSEVSQETQYF. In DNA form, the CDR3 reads TGTGCCAGCAGTGAAGTTAGTCAAGAGACCCAGTACTTC.

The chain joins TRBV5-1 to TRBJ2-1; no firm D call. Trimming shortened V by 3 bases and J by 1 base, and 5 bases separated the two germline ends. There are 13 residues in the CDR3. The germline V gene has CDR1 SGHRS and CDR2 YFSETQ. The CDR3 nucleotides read TGCGCCAGCAGCTCCAATTCCTACAATGAGCAGTTCTTC. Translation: CASSSNSYNEQFF.

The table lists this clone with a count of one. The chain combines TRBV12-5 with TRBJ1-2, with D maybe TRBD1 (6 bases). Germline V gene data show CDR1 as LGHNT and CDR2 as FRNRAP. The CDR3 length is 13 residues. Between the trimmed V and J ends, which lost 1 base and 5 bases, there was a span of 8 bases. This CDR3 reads CASGLAGQYGYTF. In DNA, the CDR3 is TGTGCTAGTGGTTTGGCTGGACAGTATGGCTACACCTTC. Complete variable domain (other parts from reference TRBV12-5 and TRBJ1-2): DARVTQTPRHKVTEMGQEVTMRCQPILGHNTVFWYRQTMMQGLELLAYFRNRAPLDDSGMPKDRFSAEMPDATLATLKIQPSEPRDSAVYFCASGLAGQYGYTFGSGTRLTVV.

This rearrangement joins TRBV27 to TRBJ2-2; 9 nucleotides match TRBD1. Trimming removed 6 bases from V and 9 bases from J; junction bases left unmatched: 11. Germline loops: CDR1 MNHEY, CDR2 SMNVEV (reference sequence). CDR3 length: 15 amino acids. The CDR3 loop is CASRSGTGNRRELFF. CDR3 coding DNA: TGTGCCAGCAGATCAGGGACAGGGAATAGGAGGGAGCTGTTTTTT.

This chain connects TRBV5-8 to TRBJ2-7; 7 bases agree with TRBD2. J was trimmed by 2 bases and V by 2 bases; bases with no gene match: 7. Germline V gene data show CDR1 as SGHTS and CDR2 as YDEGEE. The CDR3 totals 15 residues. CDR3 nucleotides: TGTGCCAGCAGCTTTTTTGGGGGGGGGACCTACGAGCAGTACTTC. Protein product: CASSFFGGGTYEQYF.